The 20 T cell receptor beta chains reported below all come from one sample, sequenced in a study of blood T cell repertoires in COVID-19. Produced via immunoSEQ multiplex PCR; TCRdb's table is partial and in-frame only. The sample holds about 240,000 clones, around 85% seen once. Sequencing was performed on PBMCs or T cells enriched from blood (not recorded which). The receptors shown here come from a woman aged 40 to 50 with acute COVID-19.

The chain recombines TRBV14 with TRBJ2-1, with 8 bases that match TRBD1. This CDR3 comprises 15 residues. Trimming cost V 4 bases and J 4 bases; bases outside gene matches: 6. Germline V gene sequence: CDR1 SGHDN, CDR2 FVKESK. The CDR3 nucleotides read TGTGCCAGCAGCCGAGGGACAGGAAGGTACAATGAGCAGTTCTTC. Translating gives CASSRGTGRYNEQFF.

The chain links TRBV11-2 to TRBJ2-7; D perhaps matches TRBD1 (6 bases). The CDR3 extends over 13 amino acids. Trimming stripped 4 bases from V and 6 bases from J, with 13 bases between. Looked up from germline, CDR1 is SGHAT and CDR2 is FQNNGV. CDR3 residues: CASSSPGVREQYF. CDR3 DNA sequence: TGTGCCAGCAGCTCGCCAGGGGTTCGCGAGCAGTACTTC.

The J gene is TRBJ2-7, the V gene TRBV19, with D possibly being TRBD2 (6 bases). The CDR3 runs to 15 residues. Per germline, CDR1 LNHDA and CDR2 SQIVND (reference sequence). V shed 3 bases and J shed 3 bases, with 15 bases lying between them. CDR3: CASSIRRAVSYEQYF. The CDR3 region has the DNA TGTGCCAGTAGTATCAGGAGGGCCGTTAGCTACGAGCAGTACTTC.

This clone has only one observation. The rearrangement links TRBV19 to TRBJ2-1; 13 nucleotides line up with TRBD2. The CDR3 loop spans 18 amino acids. After removal of 2 bases from V and 10 bases from J, the junction contained 14 bases not matched to a gene. CDR1 LNHDA and CDR2 SQIVND come from the germline V gene (reference sequence). CDR3 nucleotides: TGTGCCAGTAGTATAACTGGGACCAGGACTAGCGGGGGCAACGAGCAGTTCTTC. Translated, it gives CASSITGTRTSGGNEQFF. The whole variable domain, filled in from reference TRBV19 and TRBJ2-1, reads DGGITQSPKYLFRKEGQNVTLSCEQNLNHDAMYWYRQDPGQGLRLIYYSQIVNDFQKGDIAEGYSVSREKKESFPLTVTSAQKNPTAFYLCASSITGTRTSGGNEQFFGPGTRLTVL.

The chain recombines TRBV24-1 with TRBJ1-2; TRBD1 agrees at 7 bases. The CDR3 extends over 15 amino acids. The germline V gene has CDR1 KGHDR and CDR2 SFDVKD. The V gene end was trimmed by 4 bases and the J gene end by 1 base; junction bases not matched to a gene: 5. The CDR3 sequence: CATSDPAGGNYGYTF. The CDR3 coding sequence is TGTGCCACCAGTGACCCGGCAGGGGGTAACTATGGCTACACCTTC.

The chain couples TRBV3-1 (or the pseudogene TRBV3-2) to TRBJ2-1; maybe TRBD2 (6 bases). Per germline, CDR1 LGHDT and CDR2 YNNKEL (reference sequence). The CDR3 covers 14 residues. Trimming stripped 1 base from V and 11 bases from J, with 15 bases between. For the CDR3, the DNA is TGTGCCAGCAGCCAAGGGGCGCCTAGCGAAAAGCAGTTCTTC. Protein: CASSQGAPSEKQFF.

The J gene is TRBJ2-1, the V gene TRBV11-2; TRBD2 matches 9 bases. Germline CDR1 SGHAT, CDR2 FQNNGV. This CDR3 spans 18 amino acids. With 4 bases clipped from V and 7 bases from J, the junction kept 17 bases outside the gene matches. The CDR3 loop is CASSSKFWASGTVNEQFF. The CDR3 DNA is TGTGCCAGCAGCTCCAAATTTTGGGCTAGCGGGACGGTGAATGAGCAGTTCTTC.

The DNA for the CDR3 is TGCGCCAGCACCACCCGCGGGGAAACTTGGGATACGCAGTATTTT. Its translation is CASTTRGETWDTQYF. The chain uses TRBV5-1 and TRBJ2-3; possibly TRBD2 for D (6 bases). The germline CDR1 and CDR2 sequences are SGHRS and YFSETQ. V shed 6 bases and J shed 6 bases, with 20 bases lying between them. The CDR3 consists of 15 residues.

As concerns this clone: Other DNA sequences in this specimen translate into the identical CDR3. This chain connects TRBV5-1 to TRBJ2-3; D unresolved. The V gene lost 0 bases and the J gene lost 6 bases, with 14 bases spanning the gap. CDR3 length: 15 amino acids. The germline CDR1 and CDR2 sequences are SGHRS and YFSETQ. The CDR3 coding sequence is TGCGCCAGCAGCTTGGTGTCTAGTCTCTCGGATACGCAGTATTTT. It codes for CASSLVSSLSDTQYF.

This clone was detected only once. The J gene is TRBJ1-4, the V gene TRBV4-1, with D maybe TRBD1 (5 bases). Deletions cut 1 base from V and 10 bases from J, with 31 bases between. The CDR3 has 20 amino acids. Per germline, CDR1 MGHRA and CDR2 YSYEKL. The CDR3 nucleotides are TGCGCCAGCAGCCAAGTTAGTACGGCGGGGACGGGGCTCACAGCTCGAAAACTGTTTTTT. Encoded protein: CASSQVSTAGTGLTARKLFF.

The rearrangement joins TRBV4-1 to TRBJ1-5, with 8 bases lining up with TRBD1. Germline V gene data show CDR1 as MGHRA and CDR2 as YSYEKL. The CDR3 is 16 residues long. Trimming took 1 base from V and 6 from J; bases not matched to a gene: 8. Here the CDR3 reads CASSQGDRGFGQPQHF. In nucleotides, the CDR3 is TGCGCCAGCAGCCAAGGAGACAGGGGATTTGGTCAGCCCCAGCATTTT.

The chain couples TRBV20-1 to TRBJ2-7, with 11 bases matching TRBD1. V lost 3 bases, J lost 3 bases, and 4 bases stayed unmatched. Germline CDR1 and CDR2: DFQATT and SNEGSKA (reference sequence). The CDR3 is 14 residues long. The CDR3 sequence: CSASWDRGVYEQYF. The CDR3 bases are TGCAGTGCTAGTTGGGACAGGGGGGTCTACGAGCAGTACTTC.

This clone was detected once. For the CDR3, the DNA is TGTGCCAGCAGCAATAGAGACAGGTTGAACACTGAAGCTTTCTTT. Translating it yields CASSNRDRLNTEAFF. The rearrangement links TRBV7-8 to TRBJ1-1, with a possible D match to TRBD1 (6 bases). The germline V and J ends were trimmed by 5 bases and 0 bases, with 13 bases remaining between them. Germline-derived CDR1 and CDR2 are SGHVS and FQNEAQ. There are 15 residues in the CDR3. The full variable domain, in which reference TRBV7-8 and TRBJ1-1 provide the parts outside the CDR3, is GAGVSQSPRYKVAKRGQDVALRCDPISGHVSLFWYQQALGQGPEFLTYFQNEAQLDKSGLPSDRFFAERPEGSVSTLKIQRTQQEDSAVYLCASSNRDRLNTEAFFGQGTRLTVV.

This clone was seen only a few times. The V and J genes are TRBV9 and TRBJ2-5, with D perhaps matching TRBD1 (6 bases). This CDR3 spans 15 amino acids. The V and J ends lost 2 bases and 0 bases respectively, with 11 bases between them. CDR1 and CDR2 from the germline V gene are SGDLS and YYNGEE. DNA of the CDR3: TGTGCCAGCAGCGTCACGGGACACAACCAAGAGACCCAGTACTTC. Translation: CASSVTGHNQETQYF. The full variable domain, completed using reference TRBV9 and TRBJ2-5, is DSGVTQTPKHLITATGQRVTLRCSPRSGDLSVYWYQQSLDQGLQFLIQYYNGEERAKGNILERFSAQQFPDLHSELNLSSLELGDSALYFCASSVTGHNQETQYFGPGTRLLVL.

The V gene is TRBV2, the J gene TRBJ2-5; D is possibly TRBD2 (7 bases). Germline CDR1 is SNHLY and CDR2 is FYNNEI. The CDR3 is made up of 14 amino acids. The V gene lost 3 bases and the J gene lost 5 bases, with 13 bases spanning the gap. In nucleotides, the CDR3 is TGTGCCAGCAGTGATGGGGGGGCGATTGAGACCCAGTACTTC. It translates to CASSDGGAIETQYF. Full variable domain (rest looked up from reference TRBV2 and TRBJ2-5): EPEVTQTPSHQVTQMGQEVILRCVPISNHLYFYWYRQILGQKVEFLVSFYNNEISEKSEIFDDQFSVERPDGSNFTLKIRSTKLEDSAMYFCASSDGGAIETQYFGPGTRLLVL.

The chain employs TRBV11-2 and TRBJ2-7, with no clear D. V lost 0 bases and J 2 bases, leaving 11 bases between the germline ends. CDR3 length equals 15 residues. CDR1 is SGHAT, CDR2 FQNNGV, per germline. CDR3 DNA sequence: TGTGCCAGCAGCTTAGACCCGGCGGATGCCTACGAGCAGTACTTC. It codes for CASSLDPADAYEQYF.

V gene TRBV5-6 combines with J gene TRBJ2-1; D is possibly TRBD2 (6 bases). Germline V gene sequence: CDR1 SGHDT, CDR2 YYEEEE. The CDR3 extends over 14 amino acids. Trimming stripped 1 base from V and 3 bases from J, with 8 bases between. CDR3 sequence reads: CASSLNSGYNEQFF. CDR3 DNA sequence: TGTGCCAGCAGCTTGAATAGCGGCTACAATGAGCAGTTCTTC.

On this clone itself: Other DNA sequences from this sample encode an identical CDR3 as well. J is TRBJ1-2 and V is TRBV30; no clear D gene. Per germline, CDR1 GTSNPN and CDR2 SVGIG (reference sequence). This CDR3 comprises 12 residues. Trimming stripped 0 bases from V and 5 bases from J, with 7 bases between. CDR3: CAWSVTGYGYTF. In DNA form, the CDR3 reads TGTGCCTGGAGTGTTACGGGATATGGCTACACCTTC.

V gene TRBV4-2 combines with J gene TRBJ2-4; D is unclear. V lost 1 base and J lost 0, with 10 bases in between. Germline V gives CDR1 LGHNA, CDR2 YNFKEQ. The CDR3 length is 16 residues. In DNA form, the CDR3 reads TGTGCCAGCAGCCAAGGAACTACCCTAGCCAAAAACATTCAGTACTTC. As protein: CASSQGTTLAKNIQYF.

This clone was recorded once. The gene calls are TRBV2 and TRBJ1-4, with a tentative D call TRBD1 (5 bases). The ends were cut back, 4 bases at V and 7 bases at J, with 13 bases in the middle. This CDR3 region has 14 residues. CDR1 SNHLY and CDR2 FYNNEI come from the germline V gene. This chain's CDR3 is CASSGWGRSEKLFF. Written as DNA, the CDR3 is TGTGCCAGCAGTGGGTGGGGGAGGAGTGAAAAACTGTTTTTT.